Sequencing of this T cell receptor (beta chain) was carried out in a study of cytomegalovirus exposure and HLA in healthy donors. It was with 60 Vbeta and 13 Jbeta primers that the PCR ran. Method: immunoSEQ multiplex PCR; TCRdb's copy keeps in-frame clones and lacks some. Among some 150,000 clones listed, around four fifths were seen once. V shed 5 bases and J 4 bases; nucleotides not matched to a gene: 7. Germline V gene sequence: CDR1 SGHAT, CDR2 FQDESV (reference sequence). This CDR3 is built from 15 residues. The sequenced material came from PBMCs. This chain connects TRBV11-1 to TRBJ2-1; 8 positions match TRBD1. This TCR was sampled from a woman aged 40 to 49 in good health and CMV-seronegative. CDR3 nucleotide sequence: TGTGCCAGCAGCCCTTGGACAGGGACATACAATGAGCAGTTCTTC. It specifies CASSPWTGTYNEQFF.